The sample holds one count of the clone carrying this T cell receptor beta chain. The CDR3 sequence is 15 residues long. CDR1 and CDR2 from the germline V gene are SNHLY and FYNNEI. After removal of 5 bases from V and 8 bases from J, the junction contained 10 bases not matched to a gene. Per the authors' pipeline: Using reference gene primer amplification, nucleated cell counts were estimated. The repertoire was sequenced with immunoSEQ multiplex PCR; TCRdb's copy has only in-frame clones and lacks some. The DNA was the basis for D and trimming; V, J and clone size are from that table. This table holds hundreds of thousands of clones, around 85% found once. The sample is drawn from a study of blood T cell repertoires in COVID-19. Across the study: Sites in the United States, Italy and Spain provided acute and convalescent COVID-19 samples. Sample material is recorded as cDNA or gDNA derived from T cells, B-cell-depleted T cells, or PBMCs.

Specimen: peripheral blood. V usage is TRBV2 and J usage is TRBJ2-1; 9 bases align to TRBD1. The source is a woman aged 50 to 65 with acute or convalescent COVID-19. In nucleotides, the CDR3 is TGTGCCAGCAGTCCTCCGGGACAGGGAAGCGATGAGCAGTTCTTC. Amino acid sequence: CASSPPGQGSDEQFF.